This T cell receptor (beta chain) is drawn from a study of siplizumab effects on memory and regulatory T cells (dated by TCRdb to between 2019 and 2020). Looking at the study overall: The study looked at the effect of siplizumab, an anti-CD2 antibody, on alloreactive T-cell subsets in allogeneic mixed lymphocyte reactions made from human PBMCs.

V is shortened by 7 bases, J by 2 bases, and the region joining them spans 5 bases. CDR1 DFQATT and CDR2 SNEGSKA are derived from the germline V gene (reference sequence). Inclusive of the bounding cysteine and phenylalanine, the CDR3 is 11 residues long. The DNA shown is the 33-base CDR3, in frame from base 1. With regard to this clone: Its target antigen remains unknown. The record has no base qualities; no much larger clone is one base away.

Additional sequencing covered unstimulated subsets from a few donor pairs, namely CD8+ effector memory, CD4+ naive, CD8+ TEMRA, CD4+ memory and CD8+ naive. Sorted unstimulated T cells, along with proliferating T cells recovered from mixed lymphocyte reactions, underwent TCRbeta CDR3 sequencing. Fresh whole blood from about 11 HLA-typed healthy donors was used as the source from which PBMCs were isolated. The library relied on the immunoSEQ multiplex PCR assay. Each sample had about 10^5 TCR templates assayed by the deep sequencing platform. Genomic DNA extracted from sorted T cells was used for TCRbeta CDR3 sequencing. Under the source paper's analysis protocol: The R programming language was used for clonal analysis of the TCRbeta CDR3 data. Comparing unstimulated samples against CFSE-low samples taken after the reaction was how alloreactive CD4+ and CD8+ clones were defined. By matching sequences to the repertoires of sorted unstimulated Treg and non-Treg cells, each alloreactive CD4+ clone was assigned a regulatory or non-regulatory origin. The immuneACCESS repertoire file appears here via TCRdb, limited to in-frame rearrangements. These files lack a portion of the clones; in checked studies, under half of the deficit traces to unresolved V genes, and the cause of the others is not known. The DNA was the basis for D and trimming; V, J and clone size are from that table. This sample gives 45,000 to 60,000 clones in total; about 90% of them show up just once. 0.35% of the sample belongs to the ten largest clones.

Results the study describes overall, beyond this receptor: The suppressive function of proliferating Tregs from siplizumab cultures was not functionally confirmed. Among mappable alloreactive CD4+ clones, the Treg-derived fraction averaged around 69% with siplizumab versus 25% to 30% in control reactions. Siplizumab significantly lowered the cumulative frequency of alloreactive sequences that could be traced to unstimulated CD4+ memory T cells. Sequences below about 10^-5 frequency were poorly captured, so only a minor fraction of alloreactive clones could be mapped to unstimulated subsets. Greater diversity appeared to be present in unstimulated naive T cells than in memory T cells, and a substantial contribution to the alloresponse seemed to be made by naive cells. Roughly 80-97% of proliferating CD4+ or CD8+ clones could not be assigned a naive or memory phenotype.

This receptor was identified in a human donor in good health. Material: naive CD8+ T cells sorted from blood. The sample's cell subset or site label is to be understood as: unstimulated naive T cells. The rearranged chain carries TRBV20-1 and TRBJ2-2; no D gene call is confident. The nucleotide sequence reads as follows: TGCAGTGGCTTAAACACCGGGGAGCTGTTTTTT. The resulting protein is CSGLNTGELFF.